The rows below give T cell receptor beta chains drawn from one sample of a study of cytomegalovirus exposure and HLA in healthy donors. Using immunoSEQ multiplex PCR, the repertoire was profiled, and TCRdb retains in-frame clones only, with some absent. The sample includes about 87,000 clones, less than 10% seen only once; the top ten take about 2.3%. The sequencing sample was made of PBMCs. The receptors stem from a man aged 50-59 years in good health and CMV-seronegative. Each CDR3 is given with its conserved first and last residue. The D gene is left open where the match is weak. Only some rows state a clone size, as once, few, many or a class for expanded clones.

clone_size d_call j_call v_call cdr3_nt cdr3_aa
few TRBD2 TRBJ2-3 TRBV7-6 TGTGCCAGCAGCTTCAGAGCGGGGGGGCAGGATACGCAGTATTTT CASSFRAGGQDTQYF
few TRBD1 TRBJ1-1 TRBV10-1 TGCGCCAGCAGTCGGACAGGGGATGAAGCTTTCTTT CASSRTGDEAFF
few . TRBJ1-5 TRBV2 TGTGCCAGCAGTGAGAGCCGCGGGGGGGAGCCCCAGCATTTT CASSESRGGEPQHF
. . TRBJ2-5 TRBV2 TGTGCCAGCAGTTACGCGGGAGAGACCCAGTACTTC CASSYAGETQYF
. TRBD2 TRBJ2-1 TRBV11-2 TGTGCCAGCAGCTACCGGGACTACGGCAATGAGCAGTTCTTC CASSYRDYGNEQFF
. TRBD2 TRBJ2-1 TRBV11-2 TGTGCCAGCAGCAGATGGACTAGCGGGGACAGCTACAATGAGCAGTTCTTC CASSRWTSGDSYNEQFF
. . TRBJ1-1 TRBV6-5 TGTGCCAGCAGTACTGGGCAGGGTTGGAACACTGAAGCTTTCTTT CASSTGQGWNTEAFF
. . TRBJ1-1 TRBV19 TGTGCCAGTAGTAGGTTGGAGGGGTCGAACACTGAAGCTTTCTTT CASSRLEGSNTEAFF
few . TRBJ2-1 TRBV13 TGTGCCAGCAGCAAGCGGAACTCCTACAATGAGCAGTTCTTC CASSKRNSYNEQFF
. TRBD2 TRBJ2-3 TRBV28 TGTGCCAGCGCGGGGGGCGGCACAGATACGCAGTATTTT CASAGGGTDTQYF
few . TRBJ2-3 TRBV29-1 TGCAGCGTTCTTAACACAGATACGCAGTATTTT CSVLNTDTQYF
few TRBD1 TRBJ1-1 TRBV7-8 TGTGCCAGCAGCTCCCGTCACGGGACAGGGGGCGAAGCTTTCTTT CASSSRHGTGGEAFF
few . TRBJ1-2 TRBV28 TGTGCCAGCAGTTCGGGACAAGTCTATGGCTACACCTTC CASSSGQVYGYTF
few . TRBJ2-3 TRBV30 TGTGCCTGGAGAAAACTAGGACCCACGGATACGCAGTATTTT CAWRKLGPTDTQYF
. TRBD1 TRBJ2-7 TRBV7-2 TGTGCCAGCAGCTATAACAGGGGGTTATCCTACGAGCAGTACTTC CASSYNRGLSYEQYF
. . TRBJ1-6 TRBV28 TGTGCCAGCACAGGACAAATATATAATTCACCCCTCCACTTT CASTGQIYNSPLHF
few . TRBJ1-1 TRBV10-3 TGTGCCATTAAACAGGATATGAACACTGAAGCTTTCTTT CAIKQDMNTEAFF
few TRBD2 TRBJ2-3 TRBV5-8 TGTGCCAGCAGCTTGTGGGGGGGTCAATCAGATACGCAGTATTTT CASSLWGGQSDTQYF
few TRBD1 TRBJ1-2 TRBV30 TGTGCCTGCCCCCGGGACAGGTACTATGGCTACACCTTC CACPRDRYYGYTF
few . TRBJ2-2 TRBV27 TGTGCCAGCAGGCCCCACGGACAGTCAGGGGAGCTGTTTTTT CASRPHGQSGELFF
many TRBD1 TRBJ2-7 TRBV5-1 TGCGCCACCGCAGAGGGGACAGATACTACCTACGAGCAGTACTTC CATAEGTDTTYEQYF
. TRBD1 TRBJ1-1 TRBV19 TGTGCCACCAGAACCCTTTTAAGGAGGGGGCTCGGCACTGAAGCTTTCTTT CATRTLLRRGLGTEAFF
few . TRBJ1-4 TRBV30 TGTGCCTGGAGTGGAAACAGGTTGGAAAAACTGTTTTTT CAWSGNRLEKLFF
few . TRBJ1-3 TRBV11-2 TGTGCCAGCAGCTTAGGTAGCTCTGGAAACACCATATATTTT CASSLGSSGNTIYF
few TRBD2 TRBJ2-3 TRBV4-2 TGTGCCAGCAGCCAAGATCCCTGGGTTAGCGGGGGGCTGAGCACAGATACGCAGTATTTT CASSQDPWVSGGLSTDTQYF
. TRBD1 TRBJ2-2 TRBV7-3 TGTGCCAGCAGCCCCACCACCGGCCAGGGGGTAACCGGGGAGCTGTTTTTT CASSPTTGQGVTGELFF
. . TRBJ2-4 TRBV14 TGTGCCAGCAGCCAAGATGATCCGGGGTGGATAGCCAAAAACATTCAGTACTTC CASSQDDPGWIAKNIQYF
few TRBD2 TRBJ2-5 TRBV7-8 TGTGCCAGCAGCTTAAAAGCGGGAGGTATAGAGACCCAGTACTTC CASSLKAGGIETQYF
. . TRBJ2-2 TRBV11-3 TGTGCCAGCAGCTTAGAGACCGGGACCGGGGAGCTGTTTTTT CASSLETGTGELFF
. . TRBJ2-1 TRBV27 TGTGCCAGCAGTTTATCGTCAGGCGCTCAGTTCTTC CASSLSSGAQFF
. . TRBJ1-6 TRBV13 TGTGCCAGCAGCTTAGGCCGCGGCTCCTATAATTCACCCCTCCACTTT CASSLGRGSYNSPLHF
few TRBD1 TRBJ2-7 TRBV6-1 TGTGCCAGCAGTGAATATTCTGGGACAGCTTACGAGCAGTACTTC CASSEYSGTAYEQYF
many . TRBJ2-5 TRBV11-3 TGTGCCAGCAGCGCACAGGCGAAGGAGACCCAGTACTTC CASSAQAKETQYF
few TRBD2 TRBJ2-1 TRBV29-1 TGCAGCGGGGGGACTAGCGGGAGTGATAGGGATGAGCAGTTCTTC CSGGTSGSDRDEQFF
few . TRBJ1-1 TRBV10-1 TGCGCCAGCAGTGAGTCTGGCAGGGGGAACACTGAAGCTTTCTTT CASSESGRGNTEAFF
. TRBD2 TRBJ2-5 TRBV27 TGTGCCAGCAGTTTATCCGCGCTAGTCCGCGGGGGCCAAGAGACCCAGTACTTC CASSLSALVRGGQETQYF
. TRBD2 TRBJ2-1 TRBV7-3 TGTGCCAGCAGCGACCGGGACTACGAAGAAGAAACCTACAATGAGCAGTTCTTC CASSDRDYEEETYNEQFF
few . TRBJ1-6 TRBV5-1 TGCGCCAGCAGCTTCGGACAGTCGGTTAATTCACCCCTCCACTTT CASSFGQSVNSPLHF
. TRBD1 TRBJ1-2 TRBV4-2 TGTGCCAGCAGCCGCGACAGGGGCCTCGGCTATGGCTACACCTTC CASSRDRGLGYGYTF
. TRBD1 TRBJ1-1 TRBV6-5 TGTGCCAGCAGAAGACAGGGTTGGACTGAAGCTTTCTTT CASRRQGWTEAFF
few . TRBJ2-7 TRBV30 TGTGCCTGGAGTAGACAGGCCCCCTACGAGCAGTACTTC CAWSRQAPYEQYF